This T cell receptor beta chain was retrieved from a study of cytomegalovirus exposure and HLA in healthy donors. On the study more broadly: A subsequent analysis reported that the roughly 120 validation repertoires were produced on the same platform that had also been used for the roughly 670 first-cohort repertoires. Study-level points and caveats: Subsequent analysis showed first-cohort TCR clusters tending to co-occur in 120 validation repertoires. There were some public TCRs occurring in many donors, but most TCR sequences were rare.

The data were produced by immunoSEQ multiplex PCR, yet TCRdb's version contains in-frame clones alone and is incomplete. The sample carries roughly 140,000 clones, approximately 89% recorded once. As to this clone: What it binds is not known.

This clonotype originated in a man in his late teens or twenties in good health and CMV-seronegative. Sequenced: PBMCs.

CDR3 nucleotides: TGTGCCAGCAGCGTAGACACGGATACGCAGTATTTT. Protein sequence: CASSVDTDTQYF. The chain recombines TRBV9 with TRBJ2-3, with unresolved D. Germline assignment: CDR1 SGDLS and CDR2 YYNGEE. The CDR3 is 12 amino acids. The V end lost 0 bases, the J end lost 6 bases, and 5 bases lay between the germline ends.